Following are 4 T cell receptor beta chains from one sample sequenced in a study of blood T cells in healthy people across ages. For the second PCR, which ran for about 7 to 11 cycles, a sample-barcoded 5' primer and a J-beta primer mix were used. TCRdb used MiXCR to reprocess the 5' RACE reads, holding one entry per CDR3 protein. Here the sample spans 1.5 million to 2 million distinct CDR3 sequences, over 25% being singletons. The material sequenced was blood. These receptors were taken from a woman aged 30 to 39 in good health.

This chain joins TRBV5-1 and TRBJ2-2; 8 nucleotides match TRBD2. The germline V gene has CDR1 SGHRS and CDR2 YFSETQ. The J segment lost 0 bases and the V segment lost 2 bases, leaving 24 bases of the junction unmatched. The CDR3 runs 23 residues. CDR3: CASSFSLRPQRGPPDPNTGELFF. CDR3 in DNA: TGCGCCAGCAGCTTCAGCCTAAGGCCCCAGCGGGGGCCGCCAGACCCGAACACCGGGGAGCTGTTTTTT.

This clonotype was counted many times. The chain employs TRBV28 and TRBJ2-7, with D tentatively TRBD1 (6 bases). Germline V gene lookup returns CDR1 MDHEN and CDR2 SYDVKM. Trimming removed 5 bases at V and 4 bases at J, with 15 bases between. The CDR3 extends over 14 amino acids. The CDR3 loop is CASSRTQDSYEQYF. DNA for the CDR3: TGTGCCAGCAGTCGGACGCAGGACAGTTACGAGCAGTACTTC.

CDR3 in amino acids: CASSLPGENTEAFF. CDR3 DNA: TGCGCCAGCAGCTTACCGGGAGAGAACACTGAAGCTTTCTTT. This chain links TRBV5-1 with TRBJ1-1; no clear D gene. Trimming removed 2 bases from V and 1 base from J, with 9 bases in between. CDR3 size: 14 residues. The germline CDR1 and CDR2 sequences are SGHRS and YFSETQ. The whole variable domain, remainder taken from reference TRBV5-1 and TRBJ1-1, is KAGVTQTPRYLIKTRGQQVTLSCSPISGHRSVSWYQQTPGQGLQFLFEYFSETQRNKGNFPGRFSGRQFSNSRSEMNVSTLELGDSALYLCASSLPGENTEAFFGQGTRLTVV.

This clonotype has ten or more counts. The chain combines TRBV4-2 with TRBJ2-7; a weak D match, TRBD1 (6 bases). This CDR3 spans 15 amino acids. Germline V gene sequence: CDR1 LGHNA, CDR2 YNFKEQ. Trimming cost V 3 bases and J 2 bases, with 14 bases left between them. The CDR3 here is CASSHRGQSTYEQYF. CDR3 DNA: TGTGCCAGCAGCCACCGCGGACAGTCGACCTACGAGCAGTACTTC.